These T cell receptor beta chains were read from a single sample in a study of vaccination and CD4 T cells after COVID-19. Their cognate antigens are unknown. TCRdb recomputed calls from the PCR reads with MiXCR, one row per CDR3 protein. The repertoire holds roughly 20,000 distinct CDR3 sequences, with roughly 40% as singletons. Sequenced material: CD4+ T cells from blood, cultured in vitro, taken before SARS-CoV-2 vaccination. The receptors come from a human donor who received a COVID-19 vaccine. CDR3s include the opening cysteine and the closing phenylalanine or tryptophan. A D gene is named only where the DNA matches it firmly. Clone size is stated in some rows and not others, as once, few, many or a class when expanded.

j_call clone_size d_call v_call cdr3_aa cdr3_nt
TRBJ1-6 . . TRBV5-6 CASSFGVSNSPLHF TGTGCCAGCAGCTTTGGGGTCTCCAATTCACCCCTCCACTTT
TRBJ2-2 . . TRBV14 CASSQVSFRGQLNTGELFF TGTGCCAGCAGCCAAGTTAGCTTTCGGGGCCAGCTGAACACCGGGGAGCTGTTTTTT
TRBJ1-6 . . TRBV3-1 CASSPRPGSDSPLHF TGTGCCAGCAGCCCACGACCGGGGTCCGACTCACCCCTCCACTTT
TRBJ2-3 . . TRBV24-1 CATSDRRELSDTQYF TGTGCCACCAGTGATCGGAGGGAATTGTCAGATACGCAGTATTTT
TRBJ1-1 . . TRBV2 CASSRRALNTEAFF TGTGCCAGCAGTCGACGCGCGTTGAACACTGAAGCTTTCTTT
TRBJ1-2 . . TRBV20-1 CSASPTGNYGYTF TGCAGTGCTAGCCCGACAGGCAACTATGGCTACACCTTC
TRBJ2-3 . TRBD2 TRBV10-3 CAIKETETSGPDTQYF TGTGCCATCAAGGAAACCGAGACTAGCGGCCCAGATACGCAGTATTTT
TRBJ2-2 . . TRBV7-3 CASSSSERNTGELFF TGTGCCAGCAGCTCCTCGGAGAGGAACACCGGGGAGCTGTTTTTT
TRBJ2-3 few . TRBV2 CASSESRGGSSTDTQYF TGTGCCAGCAGTGAAAGTAGGGGGGGCTCTAGCACAGATACGCAGTATTTT
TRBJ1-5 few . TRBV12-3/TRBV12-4 CAGGRGNQPQHF TGTGCCGGAGGCCGGGGCAATCAGCCCCAGCATTTT
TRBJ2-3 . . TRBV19 CASSIGDTQYF TGTGCCAGTAGTATTGGAGATACGCAGTATTTT